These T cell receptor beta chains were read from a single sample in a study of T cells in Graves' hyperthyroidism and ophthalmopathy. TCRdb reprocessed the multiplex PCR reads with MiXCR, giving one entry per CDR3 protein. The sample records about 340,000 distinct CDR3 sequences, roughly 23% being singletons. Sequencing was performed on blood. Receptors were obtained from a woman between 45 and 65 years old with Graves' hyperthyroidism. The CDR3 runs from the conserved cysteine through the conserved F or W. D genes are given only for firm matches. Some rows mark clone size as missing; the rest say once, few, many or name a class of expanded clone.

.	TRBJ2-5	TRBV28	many	TGTGCCAGCAGGCAAGCCCTGAACCAGGGCTACGAGACCCAGTACTTC	CASRQALNQGYETQYF
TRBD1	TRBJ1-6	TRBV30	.	TGTGCCCGATCCGGACAGGTCAATTCACCCCTCCACTTT	CARSGQVNSPLHF
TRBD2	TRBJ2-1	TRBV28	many	TGTGCCACCCTGACTAGCGGGAGGGTCAATGAGCAGTTCTTC	CATLTSGRVNEQFF
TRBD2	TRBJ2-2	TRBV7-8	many	TGTGCCAGCACCCAGCGGGGCGCGAACACCGGGGAGCTGTTTTTT	CASTQRGANTGELFF
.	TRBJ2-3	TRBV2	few	TGTGCCAGCAGTGAGGAGAGCGGAACACCCACAGATACGCAGTATTTT	CASSEESGTPTDTQYF
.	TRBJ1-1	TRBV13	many	TGTGCCAGCACCGGGACTATGAACACTGAAGCTTTCTTT	CASTGTMNTEAFF
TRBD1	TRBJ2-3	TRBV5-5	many	TGTGCCAGCAGCTTGGCGGGGCAGGGGGCCACAGATACGCAGTATTTT	CASSLAGQGATDTQYF
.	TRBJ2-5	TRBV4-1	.	TGCGCCAGCAGCCAAGATAGGTTAGCGGTGTGGGGAGAGACCCAGTACTTC	CASSQDRLAVWGETQYF
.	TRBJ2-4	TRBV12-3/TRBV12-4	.	TGTGCCAGCAGTGGCGGGACAAGACTAGCCAAAAACATTCAGTACTTC	CASSGGTRLAKNIQYF
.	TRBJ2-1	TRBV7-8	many	TGTGCCAGCAGCTTATCGGAGACCTCCTACAATGAGCAGTTCTTC	CASSLSETSYNEQFF
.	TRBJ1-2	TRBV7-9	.	TGTGCCAGCAGCTTAGCGGGACACTCCTACTATGGCTACACCTTC	CASSLAGHSYYGYTF
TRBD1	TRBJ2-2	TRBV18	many	TGTGCCAGCTCGGCCGGGACAGGCTATCGAAGTGGGGAGCTGTTTTTT	CASSAGTGYRSGELFF
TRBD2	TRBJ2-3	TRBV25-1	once	TGTGCCAGCAGTGAGGGGACTAGCGGGAGTACAGATACGCAGTATTTT	CASSEGTSGSTDTQYF
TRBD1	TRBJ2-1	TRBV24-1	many	TGTGCCACCAGTGATTCTCAGGGTAGGGGACAGAACAATGAGCAGTTCTTC	CATSDSQGRGQNNEQFF